This T cell receptor (beta chain) stems from a study of T cell repertoires in ileal Crohn's disease. Whole-study context: M6 samples are neoterminal ileum biopsies from postoperative colonoscopy.

Described time point: neoterminal ileum biopsy at postoperative endoscopy, about 6 months after surgery. TCRdb's table, derived via immunoSEQ multiplex PCR, lists solely in-frame clones and lacks some. Found here are about 62,000 clones, about 89% of them singletons; the top ten hold under 2.5%. The clonotype comes from an adult with Crohn's disease. The sequenced sample was ileal tissue.

The CDR3 bases are TGTGCCAGCAGGGGCACTAGCGGGGGTATGAATACGCAGTATTTT. This sequence encodes CASRGTSGGMNTQYF. The chain combines TRBV2 with TRBJ2-3; 11 nucleotides agree with TRBD2. There are 15 residues in the CDR3. Germline loops: CDR1 SNHLY, CDR2 FYNNEI. V lost 6 bases, J lost 7 bases, and 9 bases stayed unmatched. Based on the CDR3 plus reference TRBV2 and TRBJ2-3, the full variable domain is EPEVTQTPSHQVTQMGQEVILRCVPISNHLYFYWYRQILGQKVEFLVSFYNNEISEKSEIFDDQFSVERPDGSNFTLKIRSTKLEDSAMYFCASRGTSGGMNTQYFGPGTRLTVL.